The rows below give T cell receptor beta chains drawn from one sample of a study of PD-1 blockade in classical Hodgkin lymphoma. Assay used: immunoSEQ multiplex PCR; TCRdb lists only in-frame clones, some missing. The sample includes about 43,000 clones, approximately 70% of them seen just once. Material: peripheral blood mononuclear cells (PBMCs), obtained before the second cycle of nivolumab. These receptors originate from a human donor with classical Hodgkin lymphoma. CDR3s include the opening cysteine and the closing phenylalanine or tryptophan. Fields, in order: V gene, D gene, clone size, J gene, CDR3 protein, CDR3 DNA. The D gene is left open where the match is weak. Clone size is not always given. Where it is, it says once, few, many or a class for expanded clones.

V: TRBV19; D: .; size: .; J: TRBJ1-5; CDR3: CASSIFVVGGNQPQHF; DNA: TGTGCCAGTAGTATTTTCGTTGTGGGGGGGAATCAGCCCCAGCATTTT
V: TRBV13; D: TRBD1; size: .; J: TRBJ2-5; CDR3: CASSRGTGQGEGQETQYF; DNA: TGTGCCAGCAGCCGCGGGACAGGGCAGGGAGAGGGCCAAGAGACCCAGTACTTC
V: TRBV6-5; D: .; size: .; J: TRBJ2-7; CDR3: CASSYSVQGGYEQYF; DNA: TGTGCCAGCAGTTACTCGGTTCAAGGGGGCTACGAGCAGTACTTC
V: TRBV7-6; D: TRBD2; size: .; J: TRBJ2-1; CDR3: CASSLSGAGPQFF; DNA: TGTGCCAGCAGCTTATCGGGAGCGGGACCACAGTTCTTC
V: TRBV4-1; D: .; size: .; J: TRBJ2-3; CDR3: CASSQDGPSPGHQLPSTDTQYF; DNA: TGCGCCAGCAGCCAAGACGGACCGTCGCCGGGACACCAACTTCCTAGCACAGATACGCAGTATTTT
V: TRBV5-1; D: .; size: few; J: TRBJ1-4; CDR3: CASSLDRVVNYNEKLFF; DNA: TGCGCCAGCAGCTTGGACAGGGTGGTTAACTATAATGAAAAACTGTTTTTT
V: TRBV7-3; D: TRBD1; size: .; J: TRBJ2-1; CDR3: CASSLAPGGRYEQFF; DNA: TGTGCCAGCAGCTTAGCTCCAGGGGGCAGATATGAGCAGTTCTTC
V: TRBV28; D: .; size: .; J: TRBJ1-1; CDR3: CASSLSVGGGSEAFF; DNA: TGTGCCAGCAGTTTATCAGTGGGGGGGGGTTCTGAAGCTTTCTTT
V: TRBV29-1; D: .; size: once; J: TRBJ1-1; CDR3: CSVELTDRLDTEAFF; DNA: TGCAGCGTTGAACTGACAGACCGATTGGACACTGAAGCTTTCTTT
V: TRBV28; D: .; size: once; J: TRBJ2-7; CDR3: CASIRTSGAYEQYF; DNA: TGTGCCAGCATTCGGACTTCGGGGGCCTACGAGCAGTACTTC
V: TRBV4-3; D: .; size: .; J: TRBJ2-1; CDR3: CASSLLYRDREVRGGFDNEQFF; DNA: TGCGCCAGCAGCCTATTATACCGGGACAGGGAGGTCCGGGGGGGGTTTGACAATGAGCAGTTCTTC
V: TRBV30; D: .; size: .; J: TRBJ1-6; CDR3: CAWSVGRGGTPLHF; DNA: TGTGCCTGGAGTGTAGGCAGGGGTGGTACACCCCTCCACTTT
V: TRBV6-1; D: .; size: .; J: TRBJ1-1; CDR3: CASSDVWGTEAFF; DNA: TGTGCCAGCAGTGATGTTTGGGGAACTGAAGCTTTCTTT
V: TRBV6-1; D: TRBD2; size: .; J: TRBJ2-7; CDR3: CASTLGLAGGYEQYF; DNA: TGTGCCAGCACCCTGGGACTAGCGGGAGGTTACGAGCAGTACTTC
V: TRBV6-6; D: TRBD1; size: .; J: TRBJ1-5; CDR3: CASSYSGGSNQPQHF; DNA: TGTGCCAGCAGCTACTCAGGGGGTAGCAATCAGCCCCAGCATTTT
V: TRBV6-5; D: TRBD1; size: .; J: TRBJ2-7; CDR3: CASSWGTVQGEQYF; DNA: TGTGCCAGCAGTTGGGGGACAGTCCAAGGCGAGCAGTACTTC
V: TRBV6-1; D: .; size: few; J: TRBJ2-6; CDR3: CASSPGANVLTF; DNA: TGTGCCAGCAGTCCTGGGGCCAACGTCCTGACTTTC
V: TRBV27; D: TRBD1; size: .; J: TRBJ2-7; CDR3: CASRLQGARAAYEQYF; DNA: TGTGCCAGCAGGCTCCAGGGGGCACGCGCAGCCTACGAGCAGTACTTC
V: TRBV4-3; D: .; size: .; J: TRBJ1-6; CDR3: CASSQVGDSSPLHF; DNA: TGCGCCAGCAGCCAAGTCGGGGACTCGTCACCCCTCCACTTT
V: TRBV11-2; D: .; size: .; J: TRBJ2-7; CDR3: CASSHSGSHEQYF; DNA: TGTGCCAGCAGCCACTCGGGAAGCCACGAGCAGTACTTC
V: TRBV7-9; D: .; size: .; J: TRBJ2-1; CDR3: CASSPPWENEQFF; DNA: TGTGCCAGCAGCCCTCCCTGGGAGAATGAGCAGTTCTTC
V: TRBV5-1; D: .; size: .; J: TRBJ1-4; CDR3: CASSLAATGNEKLFF; DNA: TGCGCCAGCAGCTTGGCAGCGACGGGAAATGAAAAACTGTTTTTT
V: TRBV29-1; D: .; size: .; J: TRBJ1-4; CDR3: CSVGGGNEKLFF; DNA: TGCAGCGTTGGAGGTGGAAATGAAAAACTGTTTTTT
V: TRBV9; D: .; size: .; J: TRBJ2-2; CDR3: CASSISTGELFF; DNA: TGTGCCAGCAGCATATCCACCGGGGAGCTGTTTTTT
V: TRBV29-1; D: .; size: .; J: TRBJ2-7; CDR3: CSVSTGTKDSEQYF; DNA: TGCAGCGTGTCGACCGGGACGAAGGACTCCGAGCAGTACTTC
V: TRBV11-2; D: .; size: .; J: TRBJ2-7; CDR3: CASRDGFGSYEQYF; DNA: TGTGCCAGCCGCGACGGTTTCGGATCCTACGAGCAGTACTTC
V: TRBV7-9; D: TRBD2; size: .; J: TRBJ2-2; CDR3: CASSLMGAGDTGELFF; DNA: TGTGCCAGCAGCTTAATGGGTGCGGGAGACACCGGGGAGCTGTTTTTT
V: TRBV28; D: .; size: .; J: TRBJ1-1; CDR3: CASSFAGALTEAFF; DNA: TGTGCCAGCAGTTTTGCGGGGGCACTCACTGAAGCTTTCTTT
V: TRBV7-3; D: TRBD2; size: .; J: TRBJ2-1; CDR3: CASSPHTSGYNEQFF; DNA: TGTGCCAGCAGCCCCCACACTAGCGGGTACAATGAGCAGTTCTTC
V: TRBV29-1; D: .; size: .; J: TRBJ2-3; CDR3: CSVVPSTDTQYF; DNA: TGCAGCGTTGTTCCCAGCACAGATACGCAGTATTTT
V: TRBV28; D: .; size: .; J: TRBJ2-7; CDR3: CASCCGIWTNTYEQYF; DNA: TGTGCCAGCTGTTGTGGGATTTGGACAAACACCTACGAGCAGTACTTC
V: TRBV5-1; D: .; size: .; J: TRBJ1-1; CDR3: CASSLARGMNTEAFF; DNA: TGCGCCAGCAGCTTGGCCAGGGGAATGAACACTGAAGCTTTCTTT
V: TRBV18; D: .; size: .; J: TRBJ1-1; CDR3: CASSPIGDPNTEAFF; DNA: TGTGCCAGCTCACCCATAGGTGACCCGAACACTGAAGCTTTCTTT
V: TRBV6-6; D: TRBD1; size: .; J: TRBJ1-5; CDR3: CASRRTGRGQPQHF; DNA: TGTGCCAGCAGGCGGACAGGGAGGGGGCAGCCCCAGCATTTT
V: TRBV19; D: TRBD2; size: .; J: TRBJ2-1; CDR3: CASSIDGGSSYNEQFF; DNA: TGTGCCAGTAGTATAGACGGCGGGAGCTCCTACAATGAGCAGTTCTTC
V: TRBV4-2; D: .; size: .; J: TRBJ1-2; CDR3: CASSQVGQEANYGYTF; DNA: TGTGCCAGCAGCCAAGTGGGTCAGGAAGCTAACTATGGCTACACCTTC
V: TRBV27; D: .; size: .; J: TRBJ2-7; CDR3: CASGVSSYEQYF; DNA: TGTGCCAGCGGGGTTAGCTCCTACGAGCAGTACTTC
V: TRBV19; D: .; size: once; J: TRBJ2-5; CDR3: CASREQVGTQYF; DNA: TGTGCCAGTAGGGAACAAGTCGGGACCCAGTACTTC
V: TRBV7-3; D: .; size: once; J: TRBJ2-1; CDR3: CASSLTLRGLDEQFF; DNA: TGTGCCAGCAGCTTAACCCTTAGAGGGCTCGATGAGCAGTTCTTC